This TCR beta chain was documented in a study of post-analysis software for immune sequencing data. The wider study: Patients with relapsing-remitting, secondary progressive and progressive-relapsing multiple sclerosis courses were all represented.

Carried by the TCR beta cDNA libraries were unique molecular identifiers. When about 0.9 to 11 million T cells were used, they gave roughly 500,000 cDNA molecules. TCRdb re-derived calls from the PCR reads in MiXCR, one entry per CDR3 protein. The sample comprises about 200,000 distinct CDR3 sequences, about 30% of which are singletons, and 3.4% rests with the top ten. Findings and limits, study-wide: Controls significantly exceeded multiple sclerosis patients in normalized Chao1 diversity. Strong co-clustering by F measure linked samples that shared a preparation batch. Four to six TRBV segments appeared more often in patients than in controls, and TRBV5-6, TRBV5-1 and TRBV20-1 were among these.

This CDR3 spans 15 amino acids. Trimming cost V 4 bases and J 5 bases, with 17 bases left between them. This clonotype has just a few counts. Its antigen is unknown. The sequenced material came from blood. The chain has TRBV12-3 or TRBV12-4 and TRBJ1-1; D is ambiguous. The clonotype comes from a girl aged 2-17 years with multiple sclerosis. The CDR3 reads CASSSWAGGKTEAFF. Written as DNA, the CDR3 is TGTGCCAGCAGTTCCTGGGCGGGAGGTAAAACTGAAGCTTTCTTT.